Here is one T cell receptor (beta chain) with its context. Other DNA sequences in this specimen translate into the identical CDR3. The trim removed 5 bases at V and 4 bases at J, leaving 3 bases unmatched. CDR1 is SGHRS, CDR2 YFSETQ, per germline. This CDR3 spans 14 amino acids. This entry is derived from a study of T cell changes during pregnancy in multiple sclerosis. Assay used: immunoSEQ multiplex PCR; TCRdb lists only in-frame clones, some missing. The sample lists more than 55,000 clones; 80% to 95% were seen once. Sequenced material: peripheral blood, taken in the first trimester of pregnancy. The origin of this receptor is a female donor in good health, enrolled as a control in a pregnancy study. J is TRBJ2-1 and V is TRBV5-1; 10 bases fit TRBD2. In DNA form, the CDR3 reads TGCGCCAGCAGTCAAGCGGGAGGGTACAATGAGCAGTTCTTC. Amino acid sequence: CASSQAGGYNEQFF. The full variable domain, completed using reference TRBV5-1 and TRBJ2-1, is KAGVTQTPRYLIKTRGQQVTLSCSPISGHRSVSWYQQTPGQGLQFLFEYFSETQRNKGNFPGRFSGRQFSNSRSEMNVSTLELGDSALYLCASSQAGGYNEQFFGPGTRLTVL.